This T cell receptor beta chain originates from a study of blood T cell repertoires in COVID-19. Background on the study: Specimens from acute and convalescent COVID-19 originated in the United States, Italy and Spain. Nucleic acid was either cDNA or gDNA, and it came from T cells, B-cell-depleted T cells, or PBMCs.

Original processing methods: Researchers report that nucleated cell counts were estimated from reference gene primer amplification. Sequenced by immunoSEQ multiplex PCR; TCRdb stores in-frame clones only, minus some. The V and J calls and clone size were taken over from that table, and D and trimming were inferred from the DNA. The sample lists about 170,000 clones; about 87% were seen once. The CDR3 is made up of 15 amino acids. The germline V gene has CDR1 SGHRS and CDR2 YFSETQ. Germline trimming cut 2 bases from V and 5 bases from J; bases unmatched to any gene: 7. The receptor was isolated from a young man with active or convalescent COVID-19. V is TRBV5-1 and J is TRBJ2-7; 10 nucleotides align to TRBD1. Sequences were obtained from peripheral blood. The CDR3 loop reads CASSFGTGAYDEQYF. The CDR3 DNA reads TGCGCCAGCAGCTTTGGGACAGGGGCTTACGACGAGCAGTACTTC.